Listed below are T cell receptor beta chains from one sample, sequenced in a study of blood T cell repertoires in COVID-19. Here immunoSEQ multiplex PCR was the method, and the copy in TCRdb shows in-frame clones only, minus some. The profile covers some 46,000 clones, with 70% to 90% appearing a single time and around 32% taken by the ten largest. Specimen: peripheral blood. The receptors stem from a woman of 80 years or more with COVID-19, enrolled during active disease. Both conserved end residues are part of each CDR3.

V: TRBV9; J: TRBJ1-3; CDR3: CASSSGGHHLGGNTIYF
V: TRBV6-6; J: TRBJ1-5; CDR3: CASSRSAPGGASNQPQHF
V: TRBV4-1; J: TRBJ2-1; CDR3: CASSQEGQGDEQFF
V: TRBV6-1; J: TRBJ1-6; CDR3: CASSDSLSPLHF
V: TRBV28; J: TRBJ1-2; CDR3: CASRGLHNGYTF
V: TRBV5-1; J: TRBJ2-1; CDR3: CASSPGGAGYNEQFF
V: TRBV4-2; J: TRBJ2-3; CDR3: CASSQASAGGGTDTQYF
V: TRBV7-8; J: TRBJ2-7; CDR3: CASSWTDGSEQYF
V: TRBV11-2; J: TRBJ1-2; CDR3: CASRYPRYNYGYTF
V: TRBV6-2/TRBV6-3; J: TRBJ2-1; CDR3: CASSYGGSSYNEQFF
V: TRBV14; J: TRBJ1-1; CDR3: CASSQAGTGVETEAFF
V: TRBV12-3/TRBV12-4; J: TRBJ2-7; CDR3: CASSPDRAEQYF
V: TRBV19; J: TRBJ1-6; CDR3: CASANPIAGQHNSPLHF
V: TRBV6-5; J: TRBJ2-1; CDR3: CASRPPSSYNEQFF
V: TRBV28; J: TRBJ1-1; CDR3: CASTPGGRNTEAFF
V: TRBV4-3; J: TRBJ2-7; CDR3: CASSQAPGSGYEQYF
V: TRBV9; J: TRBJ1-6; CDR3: CASSPGGLSPLHF
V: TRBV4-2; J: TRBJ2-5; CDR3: CASSQGSSGGQETQYF
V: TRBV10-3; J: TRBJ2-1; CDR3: CAISEGKAGGSNEQFF
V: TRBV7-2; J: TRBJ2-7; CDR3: CASSLGRGYEQYF
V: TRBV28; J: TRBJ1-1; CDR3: CASSLRTPRGNTEAFF
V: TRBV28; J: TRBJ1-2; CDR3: CASQGASNYGYTF
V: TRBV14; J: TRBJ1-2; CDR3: CASSQTGGAGNYGYTF
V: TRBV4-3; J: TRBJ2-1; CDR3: CASSPLVRGGQNEQFF
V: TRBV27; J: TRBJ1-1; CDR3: CASSLIFGSRGRNTEAFF
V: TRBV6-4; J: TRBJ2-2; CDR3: CASSRLAGEGQNTGELFF